This T cell receptor (beta chain) was identified in a study of cytomegalovirus exposure and HLA in healthy donors. Study-level findings and limits: For most TCR beta V segments, an earlier analysis put the productive rate at about 90% or about 30% of the time. The authors later found TCR association rates varying by HLA locus, with DRB1 most and HLA-C fewest. 150 to 200 TCR beta chains were listed as cytomegalovirus-associated.

The PCR ran on 60 Vbeta and 13 Jbeta primers. Sequenced by immunoSEQ multiplex PCR; TCRdb stores in-frame clones only, minus some. Recorded for this sample: around 130,000 clones. V was cut by 0 bases and J by 4 bases, with 10 bases left in between. The germline CDR1 and CDR2 sequences are LGHNA and YNFKEQ. This CDR3 spans 15 amino acids. As to this clone: Antigen unknown.

Sequenced sample: PBMCs. The chain employs TRBV4-2 and TRBJ2-1, with D possibly matching TRBD2 (6 bases). The source is a woman aged 55-70 years in good health and CMV-seronegative. CDR3 nucleotides: TGTGCCAGCAGCCAAGATAGGGGACTTTACAATGAGCAGTTCTTC. Translation: CASSQDRGLYNEQFF.